Presented here are 21 T cell receptor beta chains from one specimen sequenced in a study of regulatory T cells in long-lasting Graves disease. Stated time point: persistent/refractory GD, antithyroid drugs over 5 years with positive TRAb. PBMCs provided the RNA from which the TCR library was made. Building the TCR beta libraries relied on iRepertoire HTBI primers, and CDR3 regions underwent Arm-PCR. TCRdb reprocessed the multiplex PCR reads with MiXCR, giving one entry per CDR3 protein. The sample yields 500,000 to 700,000 distinct CDR3 sequences, roughly 30% seen once. The sequencing used peripheral blood mononuclear cells (PBMCs), collected when the disease was refractory, from a patient treated with antithyroid drugs. The receptors derive from a female donor with Graves disease.

This clonotype occurred a few times. CDR3 amino acids: CAISESQVNTEAFF. The CDR3 DNA follows: TGTGCCATCAGTGAATCACAGGTGAACACTGAAGCTTTCTTT. J is TRBJ1-1 and V is TRBV10-3, with D perhaps matching TRBD1 (5 bases). The CDR3 length is 14 residues. V shed 3 bases and J shed 0 bases, with 8 bases lying between them. From germline, CDR1 is ENHRY and CDR2 SYGVKD.

There are a few counts of this clonotype. The CDR3 DNA reads TGCGCCAGCAGCTTTCGGATGAGTGAAAAACTGTTTTTT. Translated, it gives CASSFRMSEKLFF. The V call is TRBV5-1, the J call TRBJ1-4; no clear D. Germline values: CDR1 SGHRS, CDR2 YFSETQ. V was pared by 2 bases and J by 7 bases, with 9 bases between. This CDR3 is built from 13 residues.

This clonotype was recorded a few times. This sequence joins TRBV20-1 and TRBJ2-7, with 9 bases that match TRBD1. V was clipped by 7 bases and J by 4 bases; unmatched bases: 5. The CDR3 is made up of 12 amino acids. Germline values: CDR1 DFQATT, CDR2 SNEGSKA (reference sequence). The CDR3 protein is CSGRGQGYEQYF. CDR3 nucleotides: TGCAGTGGGAGGGGACAGGGATACGAGCAGTACTTC.

The V call is TRBV20-1, the J call TRBJ1-4; 8 positions match TRBD1. CDR1 is DFQATT and CDR2 is SNEGSKA in the germline V gene (reference sequence). After removal of 0 bases from V and 3 bases from J, the junction contained 6 bases not matched to a gene. The length of the CDR3 is 16 residues. The DNA of the CDR3 is TGCAGTGCTAGAGATAACAGGGGGATGGCTAATGAAAAACTGTTTTTT. Its protein product is CSARDNRGMANEKLFF.

This clonotype was detected many times. V and J are TRBV2 and TRBJ2-7; D not certain. Germline V CDR1 and CDR2: SNHLY, FYNNEI. Trimming shortened V by 6 bases and J by 2 bases, and 8 bases separated the two germline ends. The CDR3 extends over 12 amino acids. The CDR3 region is CASRETTYEQYF. The CDR3 bases are TGTGCCAGCAGGGAGACCACCTACGAGCAGTACTTC.

The rearrangement uses TRBV11-2 and TRBJ2-7, with 7 bases fitting TRBD2. This CDR3 contains 15 residues. The V and J ends lost 5 bases and 2 bases, in that order; junction bases with no gene match: 9. The germline V gene has CDR1 SGHAT and CDR2 FQNNGV. Here the CDR3 reads CASSLLGGNPYEQYF. DNA for the CDR3: TGTGCCAGCAGCCTACTCGGGGGGAATCCCTACGAGCAGTACTTC.

This clonotype came up a few times. J is TRBJ2-7 and V is TRBV27; TRBD1 is a possible D gene (5 bases). The CDR3 contains 14 residues. V lost 0 bases and J lost 2, with 8 bases in between. Germline assignment: CDR1 MNHEY and CDR2 SMNVEV (reference sequence). CDR3 bases: TGTGCCAGCAGTTTATCAGGGGTTACCTACGAGCAGTACTTC. The encoded protein is CASSLSGVTYEQYF.

The chain joins TRBV4-1 to TRBJ2-5; the D gene could be TRBD1 or TRBD2 (6 bases each). V gave up 1 base and J gave up 4 bases, with 16 bases separating them. CDR3 length: 16 residues. Germline V lookup: CDR1 MGHRA, CDR2 YSYEKL. CDR3 sequence: CASSQGLGGLRETQYF. The CDR3 DNA is TGCGCCAGCAGCCAAGGTTTAGGGGGGTTGCGAGAGACCCAGTACTTC.

The V call is TRBV5-1, the J call TRBJ2-7; D possibly uses TRBD1 or TRBD2 (6 bases each). CDR3 length equals 16 residues. Germline loops: CDR1 SGHRS, CDR2 YFSETQ. V lost 3 bases and J lost 0, with 16 bases in between. The CDR3: CASSSRLGGSSYEQYF. The CDR3 coding sequence is TGCGCCAGCAGCTCCCGGCTCGGGGGCAGCTCCTACGAGCAGTACTTC.

The rearrangement joins TRBV27 to TRBJ1-6; TRBD1 might be the D (6 bases). The germline V and J ends were trimmed by 9 bases and 13 bases, with 22 bases remaining between them. The CDR3 totals 14 residues. Germline V gene lookup returns CDR1 MNHEY and CDR2 SMNVEV (reference sequence). CDR3 coding DNA: TGTGCCAGGGGTGCGGGGGCCCCAGCGAATCCCCTCCACTTT. It specifies CARGAGAPANPLHF.

This chain links TRBV20-1 with TRBJ1-5; TRBD1 is a possible D gene (5 bases). Trimming stripped 3 bases from V and 0 bases from J, with 15 bases between. The CDR3 has 16 residues. Germline loops: CDR1 DFQATT, CDR2 SNEGSKA (reference sequence). The CDR3 protein is CSASSPRGGSNQPQHF. As DNA, the CDR3 is TGCAGTGCTAGTTCCCCGCGCGGGGGTAGCAATCAGCCCCAGCATTTT.

This clonotype was picked up one time. Given a much more abundant clone one base away, this may be a read error. The chain links TRBV6-2 or TRBV6-3 to TRBJ2-7; D unclear. V was shortened by 3 bases and J by 7 bases, with 13 bases between the two germline ends. The CDR3 spans 13 residues. The germline V gene encodes CDR1 MNHEY and CDR2 SVGEGT. This chain's CDR3 is CASSYWPQAEQYF. As DNA, the CDR3 is TGTGCCAGCAGTTATTGGCCCCAGGCGGAGCAGTACTTC.

This clonotype was picked up many times. The V call is TRBV10-3, the J call TRBJ1-4, with D perhaps matching TRBD1 (6 bases). This CDR3 region has 15 residues. Germline V gives CDR1 ENHRY, CDR2 SYGVKD. Trimming took off 0 bases at V and 7 bases at J, with 12 bases between the two ends. CDR3 sequence reads: CAISESFGGTEKLFF. DNA for the CDR3: TGTGCCATCAGTGAGTCCTTCGGGGGCACTGAAAAACTGTTTTTT.

The J gene is TRBJ2-7, the V gene TRBV7-9, with a possible D match to TRBD2 (6 bases). V lost 4 bases, J lost 3 bases, and 13 bases lay in between. Germline V lookup: CDR1 SEHNR, CDR2 FQNEAQ (reference sequence). CDR3 length equals 14 residues. CDR3 coding DNA: TGTGCCAGCAGCTCGCCGGGACTTAACTACGAGCAGTACTTC. The encoded protein is CASSSPGLNYEQYF.

The chain couples TRBV5-8 to TRBJ1-1; no clear D. The V gene's germline CDR1 is SGHTS and CDR2 YDEGEE. The CDR3 sequence is 14 residues long. The V gene lost 0 bases and the J gene lost 3 bases, with 9 bases spanning the gap. CDR3 sequence: CASSLAGPDTEAFF. CDR3 coding DNA: TGTGCCAGCAGCTTGGCCGGACCAGACACTGAAGCTTTCTTT.

The J gene is TRBJ2-3, the V gene TRBV5-1; 7 bases map to TRBD1. This CDR3 comprises 15 residues. J was trimmed by 1 base and V by 0 bases; bases with no gene match: 2. Germline V gene data show CDR1 as SGHRS and CDR2 as YFSETQ. CDR3 bases: TGCGCCAGCAGCTTGGTAGGACAGGGCACAGATACGCAGTATTTT. It yields the protein CASSLVGQGTDTQYF.

This clonotype was counted only a few times. CDR3: CASSLVQNAYGYTF. In nucleotides, the CDR3 is TGTGCCAGCAGTTTAGTACAGAACGCTTATGGCTACACCTTC. The V gene is TRBV12-3 or TRBV12-4, the J gene TRBJ1-2, with D unresolved. Trimming left V 1 base short and J 5 bases short, with 11 bases between. The CDR3 runs 14 residues.

This clonotype has only a few counts. At one end the junction does not follow the germline gene, possibly because of a read error. The chain links TRBV5-1 to TRBJ2-7; unclear D gene. This CDR3 region has 14 residues. The germline V gene has CDR1 SGHRS and CDR2 YFSETQ. The CDR3 sequence: CASSLGPPSHEQYF. CDR3 nucleotides: TGCGCCAGCAGCTTGGGACCCCCCTCCCACGAGCAGTACTTC.

V usage is TRBV5-6 and J usage is TRBJ2-4, with TRBD2 as a possible D gene (8 bases). CDR1 and CDR2 (germline): SGHDT, YYEEEE. With 7 bases removed from V and 3 bases from J, the gap between germline ends came to 20 bases. The CDR3 is made up of 16 amino acids. The CDR3 DNA reads as TGTGCCAGCCTCTTCGGGAGGGGGCGCGGCAAAAACATTCAGTACTTC. It codes for CASLFGRGRGKNIQYF.

The table lists this clonotype with a few counts. The rearrangement uses TRBV27 and TRBJ1-4; 9 bases line up with TRBD1. The CDR3 contains 15 residues. The germline CDR1 and CDR2 sequences are MNHEY and SMNVEV (reference sequence). V trimming: 5 bases; J trimming: 7 bases; junction bases outside the gene matches: 8. The CDR3 region has the DNA TGTGCCAGCAGTCTCCTCCGGGACAGGGCTGAAAAACTGTTTTTT. Translating it yields CASSLLRDRAEKLFF.

The V call is TRBV6-5, the J call TRBJ1-2, with 8 nucleotides matching TRBD1. With 0 bases clipped from V and 5 bases from J, the junction kept 8 bases outside the gene matches. CDR1 is MNHEY and CDR2 is SVGAGI in the germline V gene. The CDR3 extends over 16 amino acids. CDR3 bases: TGTGCCAGCAGTTACTCGACGGACAGGGTGATATATGGCTACACCTTC. Translation: CASSYSTDRVIYGYTF.